This T cell receptor beta chain was sequenced during a study of T cell responses to AZD1222 COVID-19 vaccine. Some clones are missing from TCRdb's copy, which holds only in-frame ones; the method was immunoSEQ multiplex PCR. The data hold 180,000 or so clones, with 90% to 95% observed a single time. Study-wide findings and caveats: Compared with day 0, the breadth and depth of the Spike-specific TCR repertoire rose significantly after two doses of AZD1222. Repertoire samples came only from after the peak T cell response. Only six individuals given AZD1222 were seropositive at baseline.

Turning to this clone: Its matching antigen is unknown.

From germline, CDR1 is KGHDR and CDR2 SFDVKD. CDR3 length: 18 amino acids. The V end was cut by 3 bases, the J end by 2 bases, with 18 bases between. This TCR derives from an adult who received the AZD1222 COVID-19 vaccine. The starting material was peripheral blood, obtained 28 days after the second AZD1222 dose. V is TRBV24-1 and J is TRBJ2-2; perhaps TRBD1 as D (6 bases). CDR3 sequence: CATSDQQGSGINTGELFF. DNA of the CDR3: TGTGCCACCAGTGATCAACAGGGCTCAGGGATTAACACCGGGGAGCTGTTTTTT.